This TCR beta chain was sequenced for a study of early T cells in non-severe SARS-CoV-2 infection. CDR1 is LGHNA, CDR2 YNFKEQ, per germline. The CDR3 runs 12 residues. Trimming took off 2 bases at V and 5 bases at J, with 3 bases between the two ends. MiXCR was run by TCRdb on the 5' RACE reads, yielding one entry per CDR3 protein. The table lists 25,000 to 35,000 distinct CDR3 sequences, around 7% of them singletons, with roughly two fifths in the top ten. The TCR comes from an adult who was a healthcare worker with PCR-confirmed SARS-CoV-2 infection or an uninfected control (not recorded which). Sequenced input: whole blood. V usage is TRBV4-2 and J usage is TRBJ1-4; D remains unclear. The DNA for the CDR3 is TGTGCCAGCAGCCAACCCAATGAAAAACTGTTTTTT. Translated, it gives CASSQPNEKLFF.